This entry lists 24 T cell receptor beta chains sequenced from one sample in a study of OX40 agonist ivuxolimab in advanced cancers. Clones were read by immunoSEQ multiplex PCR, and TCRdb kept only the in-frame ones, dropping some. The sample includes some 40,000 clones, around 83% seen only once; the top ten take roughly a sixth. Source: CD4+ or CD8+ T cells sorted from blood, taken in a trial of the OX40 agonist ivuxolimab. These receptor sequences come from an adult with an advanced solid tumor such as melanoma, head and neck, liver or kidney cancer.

The DNA for the CDR3 is TGTGCCAGCAGTGACCCCTGGACAGGGGGCCGGGGTGCTTTCTTT. It specifies CASSDPWTGGRGAFF. The rearrangement links TRBV6-1 to TRBJ1-1; 11 bases map to TRBD1. The CDR3 is 15 amino acids. V shed 3 bases, J shed 11 bases, and the junction held 11 bases outside the gene matches. Germline assignment: CDR1 MNHNS and CDR2 SASEGT.

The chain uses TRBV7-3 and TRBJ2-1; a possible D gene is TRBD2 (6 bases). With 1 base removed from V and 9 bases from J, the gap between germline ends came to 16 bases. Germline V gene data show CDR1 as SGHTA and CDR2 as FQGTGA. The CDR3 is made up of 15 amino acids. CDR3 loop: CASSLRRRDDGEQFF. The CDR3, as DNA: TGTGCCAGCAGCTTAAGAAGGCGGGACGACGGTGAGCAGTTCTTC. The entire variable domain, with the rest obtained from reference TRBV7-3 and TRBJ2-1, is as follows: GAGVSQTPSNKVTEKGKYVELRCDPISGHTALYWYRQSLGQGPEFLIYFQGTGAADDSGLPNDRFFAVRPEGSVSTLKIQRTERGDSAVYLCASSLRRRDDGEQFFGPGTRLTVL.

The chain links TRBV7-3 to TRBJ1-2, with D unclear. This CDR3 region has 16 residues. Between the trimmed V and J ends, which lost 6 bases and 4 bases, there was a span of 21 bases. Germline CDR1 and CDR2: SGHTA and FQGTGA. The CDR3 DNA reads TGTGCCAGCAGTATACGGCCCCCGGGTCGCTTCTATGGCTACACCTTC. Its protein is CASSIRPPGRFYGYTF. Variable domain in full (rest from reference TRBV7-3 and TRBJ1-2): GAGVSQTPSNKVTEKGKYVELRCDPISGHTALYWYRQSLGQGPEFLIYFQGTGAADDSGLPNDRFFAVRPEGSVSTLKIQRTERGDSAVYLCASSIRPPGRFYGYTFGSGTRLTVV.

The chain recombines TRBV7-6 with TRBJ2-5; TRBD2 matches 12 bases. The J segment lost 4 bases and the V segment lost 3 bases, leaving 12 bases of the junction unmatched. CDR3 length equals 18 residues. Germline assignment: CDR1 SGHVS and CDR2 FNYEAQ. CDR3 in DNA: TGTGCCAGCAGCTTCCCACTAGCGGGGGGCATGTTAATAGAGACCCAGTACTTC. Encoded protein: CASSFPLAGGMLIETQYF. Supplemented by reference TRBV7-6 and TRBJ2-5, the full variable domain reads GAGVSQSPRYKVTKRGQDVALRCDPISGHVSLYWYRQALGQGPEFLTYFNYEAQQDKSGLPNDRFSAERPEGSISTLTIQRTEQRDSAMYRCASSFPLAGGMLIETQYFGPGTRLLVL.

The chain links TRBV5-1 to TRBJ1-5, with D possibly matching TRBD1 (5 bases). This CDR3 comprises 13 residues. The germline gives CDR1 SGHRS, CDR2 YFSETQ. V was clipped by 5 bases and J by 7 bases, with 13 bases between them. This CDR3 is CASSWQGGQPQHF. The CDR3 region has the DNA TGCGCCAGCAGTTGGCAGGGAGGGCAGCCCCAGCATTTT.

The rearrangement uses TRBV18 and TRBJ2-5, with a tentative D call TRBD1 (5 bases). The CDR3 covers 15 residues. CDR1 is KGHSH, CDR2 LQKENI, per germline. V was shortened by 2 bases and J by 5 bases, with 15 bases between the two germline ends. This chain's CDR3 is CASSPAYRPRETQYF. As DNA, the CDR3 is TGTGCCAGCTCACCAGCTTACAGGCCTAGGGAGACCCAGTACTTC.

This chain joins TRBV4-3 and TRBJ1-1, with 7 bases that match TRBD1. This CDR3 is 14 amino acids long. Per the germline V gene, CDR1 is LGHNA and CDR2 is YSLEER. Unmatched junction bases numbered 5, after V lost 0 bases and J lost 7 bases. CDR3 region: CASSQEGTVDEAFF. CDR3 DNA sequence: TGCGCCAGCAGCCAAGAAGGGACAGTGGATGAAGCTTTCTTT.

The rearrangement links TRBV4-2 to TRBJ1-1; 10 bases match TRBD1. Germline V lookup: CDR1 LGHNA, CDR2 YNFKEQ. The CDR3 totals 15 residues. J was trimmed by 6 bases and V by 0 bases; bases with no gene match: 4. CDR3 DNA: TGTGCCAGCAGCCAAGATGGACAGGGGGATGCTGAAGCTTTCTTT. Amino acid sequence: CASSQDGQGDAEAFF.

The CDR3 protein is CASSLLEGARGYTF. Here the CDR3 DNA reads TGTGCCAGCAGCTTACTTGAGGGGGCAAGAGGCTACACCTTC. The chain links TRBV7-6 to TRBJ1-2; 7 bases map to TRBD1. This CDR3 comprises 14 residues. The V gene's germline CDR1 is SGHVS and CDR2 FNYEAQ. Unmatched junction bases numbered 8, after V lost 2 bases and J lost 8 bases.

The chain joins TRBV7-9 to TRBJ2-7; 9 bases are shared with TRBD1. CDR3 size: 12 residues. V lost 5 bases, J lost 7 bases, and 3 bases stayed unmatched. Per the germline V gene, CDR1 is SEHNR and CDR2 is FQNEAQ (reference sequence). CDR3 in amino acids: CASSDGQGEQYF. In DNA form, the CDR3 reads TGTGCCAGCAGCGACGGACAGGGGGAGCAGTACTTC.

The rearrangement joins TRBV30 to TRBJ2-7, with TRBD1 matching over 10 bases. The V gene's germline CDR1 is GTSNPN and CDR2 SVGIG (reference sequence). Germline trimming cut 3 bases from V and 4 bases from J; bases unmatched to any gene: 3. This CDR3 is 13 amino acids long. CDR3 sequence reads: CAWSSGQGYEQYF. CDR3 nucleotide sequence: TGTGCCTGGAGCTCGGGACAGGGGTACGAGCAGTACTTC.

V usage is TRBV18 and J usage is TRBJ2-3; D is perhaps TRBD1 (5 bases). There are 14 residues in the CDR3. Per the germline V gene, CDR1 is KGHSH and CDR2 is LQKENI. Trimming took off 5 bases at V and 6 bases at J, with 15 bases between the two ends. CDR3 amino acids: CASSTGEGADTQYF. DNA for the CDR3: TGTGCCAGCTCAACAGGAGAAGGAGCGGATACGCAGTATTTT.

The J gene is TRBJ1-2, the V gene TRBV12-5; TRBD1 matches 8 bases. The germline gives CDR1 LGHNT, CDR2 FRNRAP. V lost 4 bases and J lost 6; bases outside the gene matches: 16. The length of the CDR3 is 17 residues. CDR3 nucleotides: TGTGCTAGTGGTTATAATCCAGCGAATCAGGGGGCCGATGGCTACACCTTC. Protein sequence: CASGYNPANQGADGYTF.

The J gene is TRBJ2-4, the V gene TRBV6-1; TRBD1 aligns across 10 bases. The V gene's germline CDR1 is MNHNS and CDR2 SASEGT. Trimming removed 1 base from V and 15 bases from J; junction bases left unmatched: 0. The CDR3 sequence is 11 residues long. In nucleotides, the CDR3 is TGTGCCAGCAGTGAAGGGGACAGGGGGTACTTC. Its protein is CASSEGDRGYF.

CDR3 DNA: TGTGCCACCCCCCGGTATGTACAGGGGTCCGGAAACACCATATATTTT. Protein product: CATPRYVQGSGNTIYF. This chain uses TRBV6-7 with TRBJ1-3; 7 positions match TRBD1. TRBV6-7 counts as an open reading frame of uncertain function. The V segment lost 10 bases and the J segment 4 bases; nucleotides outside the gene matches: 16. The CDR3 runs 16 residues.

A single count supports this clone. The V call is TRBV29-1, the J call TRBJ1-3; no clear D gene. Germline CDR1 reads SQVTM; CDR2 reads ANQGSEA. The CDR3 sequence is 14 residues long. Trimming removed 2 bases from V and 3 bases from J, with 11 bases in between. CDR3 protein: CSVERPGIGNTIYF. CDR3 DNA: TGCAGCGTTGAACGTCCTGGGATTGGAAACACCATATATTTT.

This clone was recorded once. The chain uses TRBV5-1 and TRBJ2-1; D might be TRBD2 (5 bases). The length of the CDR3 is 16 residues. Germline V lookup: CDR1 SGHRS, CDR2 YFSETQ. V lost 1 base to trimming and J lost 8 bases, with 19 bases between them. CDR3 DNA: TGCGCCAGCAGCTTGAGGTCGACGGAGACTATAGATGAGCAGTTCTTC. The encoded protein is CASSLRSTETIDEQFF.

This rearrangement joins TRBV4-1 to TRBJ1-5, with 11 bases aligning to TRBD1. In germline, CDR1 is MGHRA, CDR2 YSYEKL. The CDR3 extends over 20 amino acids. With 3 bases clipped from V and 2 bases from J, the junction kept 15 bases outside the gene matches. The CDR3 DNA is TGCGCCAGCAGCCAGACCTCCAGGACAGGGGGCTTCGCGGGCAATCAGCCCCAGCATTTT. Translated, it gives CASSQTSRTGGFAGNQPQHF.

CDR3 in amino acids: CSVARDYEQYF. CDR3 nucleotides: TGCAGCGTTGCCCGGGACTACGAGCAGTACTTC. The chain combines TRBV29-1 with TRBJ2-7, with TRBD2 as a possible D gene (5 bases). The CDR3 spans 11 residues. The V gene's germline CDR1 is SQVTM and CDR2 ANQGSEA. Trimming stripped 4 bases from V and 3 bases from J, with 7 bases between.

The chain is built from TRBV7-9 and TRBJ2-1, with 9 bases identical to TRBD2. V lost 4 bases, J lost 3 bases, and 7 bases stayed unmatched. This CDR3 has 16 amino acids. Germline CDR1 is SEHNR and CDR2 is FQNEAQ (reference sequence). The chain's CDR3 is CASSSRGLASYNEQFF. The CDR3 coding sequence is TGTGCCAGCAGCTCTAGAGGACTAGCGAGCTACAATGAGCAGTTCTTC. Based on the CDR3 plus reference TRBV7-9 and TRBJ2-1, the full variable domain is DTGVSQNPRHKITKRGQNVTFRCDPISEHNRLYWYRQTLGQGPEFLTYFQNEAQLEKSRLLSDRFSAERPKGSFSTLEIQRTEQGDSAMYLCASSSRGLASYNEQFFGPGTRLTVL.

This CDR3 is CASSRGGNYGYTF. As DNA, the CDR3 is TGTGCCAGCAGCCGCGGGGGGAACTATGGCTACACCTTC. The V gene is TRBV25-1, the J gene TRBJ1-2; TRBD1 is a possible D gene (5 bases). Germline-derived CDR1 and CDR2 are MGHDK and SYGVNS. Trimming pared 6 bases from V and 2 bases from J, leaving 10 bases between. CDR3 length equals 13 residues.

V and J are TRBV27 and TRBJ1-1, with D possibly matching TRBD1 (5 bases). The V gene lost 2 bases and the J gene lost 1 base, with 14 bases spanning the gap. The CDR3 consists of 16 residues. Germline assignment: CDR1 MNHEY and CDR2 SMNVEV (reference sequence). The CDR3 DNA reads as TGTGCCAGCAGTTTAACCCCGGGACCGACGAACACTGAAGCTTTCTTT. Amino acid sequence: CASSLTPGPTNTEAFF.

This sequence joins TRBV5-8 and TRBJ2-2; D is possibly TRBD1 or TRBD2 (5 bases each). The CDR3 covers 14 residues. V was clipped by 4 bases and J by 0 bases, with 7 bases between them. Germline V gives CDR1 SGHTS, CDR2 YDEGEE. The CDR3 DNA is TGTGCCAGCAGCCCGGGACCGAACACCGGGGAGCTGTTTTTT. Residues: CASSPGPNTGELFF. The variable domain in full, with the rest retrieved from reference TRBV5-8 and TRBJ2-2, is EAGVTQSPTHLIKTRGQQATLRCSPISGHTSVYWYQQALGLGLQFLLWYDEGEERNRGNFPPRFSGRQFPNYSSELNVNALELEDSALYLCASSPGPNTGELFFGEGSRLTVL.

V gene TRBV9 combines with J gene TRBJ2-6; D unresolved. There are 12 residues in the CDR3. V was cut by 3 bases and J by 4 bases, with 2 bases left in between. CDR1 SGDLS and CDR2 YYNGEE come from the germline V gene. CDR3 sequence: CASSGGANVLTF. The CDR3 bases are TGTGCCAGCAGCGGGGGGGCCAACGTCCTGACTTTC.